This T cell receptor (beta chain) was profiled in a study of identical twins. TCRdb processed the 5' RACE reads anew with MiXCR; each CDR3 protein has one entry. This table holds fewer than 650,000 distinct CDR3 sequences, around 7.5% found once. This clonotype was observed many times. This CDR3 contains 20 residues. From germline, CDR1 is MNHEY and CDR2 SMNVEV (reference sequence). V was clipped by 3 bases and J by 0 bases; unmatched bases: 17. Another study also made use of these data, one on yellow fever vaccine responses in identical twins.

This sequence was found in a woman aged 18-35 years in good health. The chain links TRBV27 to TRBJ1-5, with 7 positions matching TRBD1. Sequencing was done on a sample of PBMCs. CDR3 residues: CASSLLPPGQYADSNQPQHF. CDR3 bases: TGTGCCAGCAGTTTGCTACCCCCGGGACAGTATGCAGATAGCAATCAGCCCCAGCATTTT.